This TCR beta chain was found in a study of cytomegalovirus exposure and HLA in healthy donors. Study background: Prior work identified around 120 million unique TCR beta sequences in approximately 200 million T cells. Study conclusions and caveats: Rare sequences made up most TCRs, while some public TCRs were found in many donors.

V was clipped by 11 bases and J by 4 bases, with 23 bases between them. Per germline, CDR1 SEHNR and CDR2 FQNEAQ (reference sequence). This CDR3 is 15 amino acids long. PCR was performed using 60 Vbeta and 13 Jbeta primers. Here immunoSEQ multiplex PCR was the method, and the copy in TCRdb shows in-frame clones only, minus some. Among 90,000 to 110,000 clones listed, around 81% were seen once. This clone has only a few counts. Its specificity is unknown. The sample consisted of PBMCs. V is TRBV7-9 and J is TRBJ1-1; no clear D. The TCR was taken from a woman under 40 in good health and CMV-seronegative. In nucleotides, the CDR3 is TGTGCCGGGTCGTCTTTTCGAGGCGAGGGCACTGAAGCTTTCTTT. Its protein is CAGSSFRGEGTEAFF.